The 24 T cell receptor beta chains presented below share a single source sample, sequenced in a study of regulatory T cells in long-lasting Graves disease. Stated time point: newly diagnosed GD, antithyroid drugs for less than 3 months. PBMCs were the source of the RNA used for TCR sequencing. TCR beta libraries were built with iRepertoire HTBI primers and Arm-PCR of CDR3 regions. TCRdb re-analysed the multiplex PCR reads in MiXCR, keeping a single row per CDR3 protein. Altogether 400,000 to 500,000 distinct CDR3 sequences are present, 11% to 15% being singletons, with the ten largest covering approximately 17%. Separately, the same data were catalogued under a study of T cells in Graves' hyperthyroidism and ophthalmopathy.

The sequencing here drew on peripheral blood mononuclear cells (PBMCs), taken at new diagnosis, from a patient treated with antithyroid drugs. These receptors originate from a woman aged 45-59 years with Graves disease.

The rearrangement links TRBV6-2 or TRBV6-3 to TRBJ1-5, with D unclear. Germline V gene data show CDR1 as MNHEY and CDR2 as SVGEGT. V shed 7 bases and J shed 1 base, with 14 bases lying between them. This CDR3 comprises 15 residues. CDR3 DNA sequence: TGTGCCAGCAACAAAGGACGGTTGAGCAATCAGCCCCAGCATTTT. It encodes CASNKGRLSNQPQHF.

This clonotype was detected ten times or more. The chain has TRBV2 and TRBJ1-5; D not certain. Germline V CDR1 and CDR2: SNHLY, FYNNEI. Between the trimmed V and J ends, which lost 4 bases and 1 base, there was a span of 5 bases. The CDR3 runs 13 residues. This CDR3 is CASSGASNQPQHF. Here the CDR3 DNA reads TGTGCCAGCAGTGGGGCCAGCAATCAGCCCCAGCATTTT.

This clonotype was picked up many times. The CDR3 DNA is TGTGCCAGCAGTTGGTTAGCGGGAGACTACGAGCAGTACTTC. It is translated as CASSWLAGDYEQYF. The V call is TRBV28, the J call TRBJ2-7; 9 nucleotides match TRBD2. The CDR3 is 14 residues long. Per germline, CDR1 MDHEN and CDR2 SYDVKM. The trim removed 4 bases at V and 3 bases at J, leaving 4 bases unmatched.

This clonotype turned up a few times. The CDR3 DNA reads as TGCGCCAGCAGCTTAGACACTACCTCTAGTCAATGGCAGTTCTTC. This codes for CASSLDTTSSQWQFF. The V and J genes are TRBV5-1 and TRBJ2-1; D uncertain. Germline assignment: CDR1 SGHRS and CDR2 YFSETQ. The CDR3 is 15 residues long. The V end was cut by 2 bases, the J end by 12 bases, with 21 bases between.

This clonotype was seen many times. This chain joins TRBV27 and TRBJ1-5; 8 nucleotides match TRBD1. The CDR3 length is 17 residues. Per the germline V gene, CDR1 is MNHEY and CDR2 is SMNVEV (reference sequence). J lost 4 bases, V lost 2 bases, and 10 bases had no gene match. As DNA, the CDR3 is TGTGCCAGCAGTTTAGGTTTTGGACAGGGAGGAAATCAGCCCCAGCATTTT. This gives the protein CASSLGFGQGGNQPQHF.

The genes are TRBV3-1 and TRBJ1-1, with D perhaps matching TRBD1 (6 bases). Germline CDR1 reads LGHDT; CDR2 reads YNNKEL (reference sequence). This CDR3 is 14 amino acids long. The V gene lost 8 bases and the J gene lost 6 bases, with 19 bases spanning the gap. The CDR3 coding sequence is TGTGCCAGCGCAAAGACAGGAACGGGGTCTGAAGCTTTCTTT. Translated: CASAKTGTGSEAFF.

The rearrangement uses TRBV20-1 and TRBJ2-7; possibly TRBD2 for D (5 bases). This CDR3 comprises 13 residues. Between the trimmed V and J ends, which lost 1 base and 2 bases, there was a span of 9 bases. Per germline, CDR1 DFQATT and CDR2 SNEGSKA (reference sequence). CDR3 amino acids: CSARGELTYEQYF. Written as DNA, the CDR3 is TGCAGTGCTAGAGGGGAGTTGACCTACGAGCAGTACTTC.

This clonotype was counted ten times or more. The chain carries TRBV18 and TRBJ1-2, with TRBD1 as a possible D gene (6 bases). CDR1 KGHSH and CDR2 LQKENI come from the germline V gene. This CDR3 is built from 14 residues. The V end was cut by 3 bases, the J end by 3 bases, with 11 bases between. The CDR3 bases are TGTGCCAGCTCACCCGAGGACAGCTACTATGGCTACACCTTC. Translation gives CASSPEDSYYGYTF.

In regard to this clonotype: Just one base apart from a much larger clone, this may be a read error. V is TRBV9 and J is TRBJ2-3; D is ambiguous. CDR3 length: 10 amino acids. CDR1 and CDR2 from the germline V gene are SGDLS and YYNGEE. The CDR3 DNA is TGTTCCAGCAGCGCGGATACGCAGTATTTT. This encodes CSSSADTQYF.

Comments on this clonotype: The germline gene is not matched at one end of the junction; a read error may be the cause. The J gene is TRBJ2-1, the V gene TRBV5-1; D possibly corresponds to TRBD2 (6 bases). Germline V gives CDR1 SGHRS, CDR2 YFSETQ. This CDR3 region has 15 residues. The CDR3 protein is CASRWDSSPYNGQFF. CDR3 bases: TGCGCCAGCAGATGGGACTCCTCCCCCTACAATGGGCAGTTCTTC.

A remark on this clonotype: This may come from a read error, since a much larger clone is one base off. Since the CDR3 does not end with the conserved phenylalanine or tryptophan, this likely comes from a read error. The J gene is TRBJ2-1, the V gene TRBV12-5; tentatively, D is TRBD1 or TRBD2 (6 bases each). The V gene's germline CDR1 is LGHNT and CDR2 FRNRAP. V dropped 6 bases and J dropped 3 bases, with 18 bases sitting between them. This CDR3 is 16 amino acids long. The CDR3 protein is CASGPEGGPLYNEQFL. The CDR3, as DNA: TGTGCTAGTGGACCCGAGGGGGGCCCCCTCTACAATGAGCAGTTCCTC.

Comments on this clonotype: It may be a read error: a sequence one base away is much more abundant. The chain links TRBV5-1 to TRBJ1-2, with unresolved D. Trimming removed 0 bases at V and 6 bases at J, with 6 bases between. CDR1 SGHRS and CDR2 YFSETQ come from the germline V gene. This CDR3 is built from 12 residues. The CDR3 sequence: CASSLDRHGYTF. The CDR3 DNA reads TGCGCCAGCAGCTTGGACAGACATGGCTACACCTTC. The full variable domain, its missing parts supplied by reference TRBV5-1 and TRBJ1-2, is KAGVTQTPRYLIKTRGQQVTLSCSPISGHRSVSWYQQTPGQGLQFLFEYFSETQRNKGNFPGRFSGRQFSNSRSEMNVSTLELGDSALYLCASSLDRHGYTFGSGTRLTVV.

In this sample, this clonotype turned up a few times. The rearrangement uses TRBV3-1 and TRBJ1-4; D is undetermined. Germline V CDR1 and CDR2: LGHDT, YNNKEL (reference sequence). CDR3 size: 13 residues. V was cut by 7 bases and J by 4 bases, with 10 bases left in between. CDR3 coding DNA: TGTGCCAGCAATGCGGGAAATAATGAAAAACTGTTTTTT. Protein product: CASNAGNNEKLFF.

This clonotype was counted a few times. V usage is TRBV5-1 and J usage is TRBJ1-2; 7 bases agree with TRBD1. Losses at the gene ends were 0 bases for V and 1 base for J; bases not matched to a gene: 9. Germline CDR1 is SGHRS and CDR2 is YFSETQ. The CDR3 length is 17 residues. For the CDR3, the DNA is TGCGCCAGCAGCTTGGTAGCAGGGGGTCGGATTAACTATGGCTACACCTTC. It yields the protein CASSLVAGGRINYGYTF.

This clonotype was found a few times. This chain uses TRBV9 with TRBJ2-1; TRBD2 matches at 8 bases. The CDR3 contains 15 residues. Germline V gene sequence: CDR1 SGDLS, CDR2 YYNGEE. The V and J ends lost 7 bases and 5 bases, in that order; junction bases with no gene match: 11. This CDR3 reads CASQRASGRNNEQFF. The CDR3 region has the DNA TGTGCCAGCCAAAGGGCTAGCGGGCGAAACAATGAGCAGTTCTTC.

This clonotype turned up a few times. V and J are TRBV7-6 and TRBJ2-3; D is unresolved. Trimming shortened V by 10 bases and J by 1 base, and 21 bases separated the two germline ends. The CDR3 has 16 residues. Germline V lookup: CDR1 SGHVS, CDR2 FNYEAQ. CDR3 DNA: TGTGCCACCAGGAGTGGAAGATCGGGCGGCACAGATACGCAGTATTTT. Translated: CATRSGRSGGTDTQYF.

This clonotype was observed a handful of times. J is TRBJ2-3 and V is TRBV28, with unresolved D. V lost 4 bases and J 6 bases, leaving 11 bases between the germline ends. The germline CDR1 and CDR2 sequences are MDHEN and SYDVKM. The CDR3 has 13 residues. The CDR3 loop is CASSSPQTDTQYF. The CDR3, as DNA: TGTGCCAGCAGTTCCCCCCAGACCGATACGCAGTATTTT. The full variable domain, rest sourced from reference TRBV28 and TRBJ2-3, is DVKVTQSSRYLVKRTGEKVFLECVQDMDHENMFWYRQDPGLGLRLIYFSYDVKMKEKGDIPEGYSVSREKKERFSLILESASTNQTSMYLCASSSPQTDTQYFGPGTRLTVL.

In this sample, this clonotype turned up a few times. The chain couples TRBV28 to TRBJ1-5; TRBD1 is a possible D gene (5 bases). Germline CDR1 MDHEN, CDR2 SYDVKM. V gave up 5 bases and J gave up 2 bases, with 19 bases separating them. This CDR3 is built from 17 residues. The CDR3 loop is CASSRLQGDGGNQPQHF. The CDR3 DNA sequence: TGTGCCAGCAGTCGACTCCAGGGTGATGGGGGCAATCAGCCCCAGCATTTT.

The V and J genes are TRBV12-3 or TRBV12-4 and TRBJ1-1; tentative D call: TRBD1 (5 bases). The ends were cut back, 3 bases at V and 4 bases at J, with 15 bases in the middle. The CDR3 length is 15 residues. CDR3 DNA sequence: TGTGCCAGCAGTTTGGGGGGGGGATGGGGCACTGAAGCTTTCTTT. Protein sequence: CASSLGGGWGTEAFF.

The chain couples TRBV5-1 to TRBJ2-3; D not resolved. V lost 5 bases and J 0 bases, leaving 10 bases between the germline ends. The CDR3 covers 14 residues. Germline CDR1 is SGHRS and CDR2 is YFSETQ. The CDR3 sequence: CASRASSSTDTQYF. DNA of the CDR3: TGCGCCAGCAGGGCCAGCTCTAGCACAGATACGCAGTATTTT.

There are many counts of this clonotype. This chain joins TRBV20-1 and TRBJ2-3, with TRBD2 identical over 7 bases. Germline CDR1 reads DFQATT; CDR2 reads SNEGSKA (reference sequence). V lost 6 bases and J lost 3; bases outside the gene matches: 9. The CDR3 is 14 residues long. The CDR3 here is CSAKSGMGTDTQYF. The DNA of the CDR3 is TGCAGTGCAAAGAGCGGGATGGGGACAGATACGCAGTATTTT.

In its sample, this clonotype was seen a few times. The chain has TRBV28 and TRBJ1-3; D call uncertain. V was cut by 10 bases and J by 3 bases, with 16 bases left in between. Germline V gene data show CDR1 as MDHEN and CDR2 as SYDVKM. This CDR3 has 14 amino acids. This CDR3 is CATGGRGSGNTIYF. The CDR3, as DNA: TGTGCCACCGGCGGCCGGGGTAGTGGAAACACCATATATTTT.

The genes are TRBV5-1 and TRBJ1-4; 7 bases are a match to TRBD1. Germline lookup yields CDR1 SGHRS and CDR2 YFSETQ. The ends lost 0 bases at V and 5 bases at J; junction bases unmatched: 7. The CDR3 is 16 residues long. CDR3 loop: CASSLAPGTENEKLFF. The CDR3 DNA is TGCGCCAGCAGCTTGGCCCCTGGGACAGAGAATGAAAAACTGTTTTTT.

The chain couples TRBV5-1 to TRBJ1-1, with 7 positions matching TRBD1. Unmatched junction bases numbered 4, after V lost 5 bases and J lost 3 bases. Germline CDR1 is SGHRS and CDR2 is YFSETQ. The CDR3 covers 13 residues. The CDR3 sequence: CASRGTEDTEAFF. DNA of the CDR3: TGCGCCAGCAGAGGGACAGAAGACACTGAAGCTTTCTTT.